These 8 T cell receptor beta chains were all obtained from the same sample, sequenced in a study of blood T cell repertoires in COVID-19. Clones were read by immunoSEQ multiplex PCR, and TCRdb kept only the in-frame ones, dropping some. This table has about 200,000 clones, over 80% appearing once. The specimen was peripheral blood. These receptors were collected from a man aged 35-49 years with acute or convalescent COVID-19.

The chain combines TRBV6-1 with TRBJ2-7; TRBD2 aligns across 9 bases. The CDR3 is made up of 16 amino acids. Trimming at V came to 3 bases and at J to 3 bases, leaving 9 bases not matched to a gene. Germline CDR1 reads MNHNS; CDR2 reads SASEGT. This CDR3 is CASSDGRLADLYEQYF. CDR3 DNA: TGTGCCAGCAGTGATGGTAGACTAGCGGATCTCTACGAGCAGTACTTC.

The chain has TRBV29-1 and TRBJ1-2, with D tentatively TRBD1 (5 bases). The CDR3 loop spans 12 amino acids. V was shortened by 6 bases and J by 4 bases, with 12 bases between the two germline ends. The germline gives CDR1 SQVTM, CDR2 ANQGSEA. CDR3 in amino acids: CSVAPGPYGYTF. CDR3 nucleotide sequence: TGCAGCGTCGCCCCAGGGCCCTATGGCTACACCTTC.

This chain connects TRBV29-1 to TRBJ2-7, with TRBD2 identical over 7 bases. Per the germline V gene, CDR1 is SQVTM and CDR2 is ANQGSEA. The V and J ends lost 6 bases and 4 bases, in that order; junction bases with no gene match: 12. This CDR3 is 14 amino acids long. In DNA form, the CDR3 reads TGCAGCGTGGGAGGGCAGGGAGGTCTGTACGAGCAGTACTTC. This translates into CSVGGQGGLYEQYF.

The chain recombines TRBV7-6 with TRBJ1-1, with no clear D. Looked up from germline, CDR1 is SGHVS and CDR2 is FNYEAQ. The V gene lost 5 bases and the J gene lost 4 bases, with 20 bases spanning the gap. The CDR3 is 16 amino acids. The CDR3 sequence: CASSRTKRVGGTEAFF. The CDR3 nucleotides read TGTGCCAGCAGCCGAACGAAGAGGGTGGGCGGCACTGAAGCTTTCTTT.

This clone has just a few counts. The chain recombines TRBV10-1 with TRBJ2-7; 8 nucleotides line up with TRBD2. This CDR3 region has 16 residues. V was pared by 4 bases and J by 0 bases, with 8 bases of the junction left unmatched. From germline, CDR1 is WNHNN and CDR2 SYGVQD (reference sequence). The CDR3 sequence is CASSVGGEEASYEQYF. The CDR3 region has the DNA TGCGCCAGCAGTGTCGGGGGGGAGGAGGCCTCCTACGAGCAGTACTTC.

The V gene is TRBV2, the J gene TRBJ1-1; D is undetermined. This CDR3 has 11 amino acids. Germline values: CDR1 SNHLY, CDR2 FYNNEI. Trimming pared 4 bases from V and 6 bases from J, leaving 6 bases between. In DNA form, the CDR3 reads TGTGCCAGCAGTGCTACAGCTGAAGCTTTCTTT. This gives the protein CASSATAEAFF.

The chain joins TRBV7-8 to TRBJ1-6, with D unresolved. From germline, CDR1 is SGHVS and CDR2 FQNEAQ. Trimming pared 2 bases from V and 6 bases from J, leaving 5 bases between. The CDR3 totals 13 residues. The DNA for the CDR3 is TGTGCCAGCAGCTTACCCAGTAATTCACCCCTCCACTTT. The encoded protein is CASSLPSNSPLHF.

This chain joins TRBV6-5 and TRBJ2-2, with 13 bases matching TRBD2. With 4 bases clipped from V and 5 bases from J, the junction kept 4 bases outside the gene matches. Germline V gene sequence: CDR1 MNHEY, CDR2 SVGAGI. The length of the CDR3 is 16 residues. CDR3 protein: CASSWTSGSGTGELFF. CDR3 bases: TGTGCCAGCAGTTGGACTAGCGGGAGTGGGACCGGGGAGCTGTTTTTT.